Listed below are T cell receptor beta chains from one sample, sequenced in a study of blood T cell repertoires in COVID-19. The table came from immunoSEQ multiplex PCR; TCRdb's copy has only in-frame clones and leaves some out. This table has some 150,000 clones, roughly 89% appearing once. Sequenced sample: peripheral blood. These receptors were obtained from a human donor in a cohort sampled during active COVID-19. Each CDR3 is given with its conserved first and last residue. The order of the fields is V gene, clone size, D gene, J gene, CDR3 DNA, CDR3 protein. D genes are given only for firm matches. The listing skips clone size in some rows; elsewhere it reads once, few, many or a size class.

>TRBV7-8|.|.|TRBJ1-1
TGTGCCAGCAGCCTCCAGGAGGGTCACACTGAAGCTTTCTTT
CASSLQEGHTEAFF
>TRBV7-9|.|TRBD2|TRBJ2-1
TGTGCCAGCAGCTTAGGTAGCGGGGGGGCGAATGAGCAGTTCTTC
CASSLGSGGANEQFF
>TRBV6-1|.|TRBD2|TRBJ2-3
TGTGCCAGCAGTGAGGGACTAGCGGGGCGCACAGATACGCAGTATTTT
CASSEGLAGRTDTQYF
>TRBV4-3|once|.|TRBJ1-2
TGCGCCAGCAGCCAAGATCTACGCCGGGGCTACACCTTC
CASSQDLRRGYTF
>TRBV5-1|.|TRBD1|TRBJ1-6
TGCGCCAGCAGCTTGATGGGGACAGGGGGATGGTCACCCCTCCACTTT
CASSLMGTGGWSPLHF
>TRBV7-2|.|.|TRBJ1-2
TGTGCCAGCAGCTTTACTATAACAGGGAGCTATGGCTACACCTTC
CASSFTITGSYGYTF
>TRBV6-2/TRBV6-3|.|.|TRBJ2-6
TGTGCCAGCAGTTACTCTACTCAAACTGGGGCCAACGTCCTGACTTTC
CASSYSTQTGANVLTF
>TRBV5-6|.|TRBD1|TRBJ1-1
TGTGCCAGCAGCTCAACCAGGGGGTTGAGGACTGAAGCTTTCTTT
CASSSTRGLRTEAFF
>TRBV15|.|TRBD1|TRBJ1-2
TGTGCCACCAGCAGAGATGGGACAGGGGCTTCTGGCTATGGCTACACCTTC
CATSRDGTGASGYGYTF
>TRBV5-1|once|.|TRBJ2-1
TGCGCCAGCAGCTTGAGTCGCCGAGGAAATGAGCAGTTCTTC
CASSLSRRGNEQFF
>TRBV6-5|.|.|TRBJ1-2
TGTGCCAGCAGTTACTCGACGGGGGGTGGCTACACCTTC
CASSYSTGGGYTF
>TRBV4-2|once|TRBD2|TRBJ2-2
TGTGCCAGCAGCGGGGATCTAACTAGCGGGGGGGCCACCGGGGAGCTGTTTTTT
CASSGDLTSGGATGELFF
>TRBV3-1/TRBV3-2|.|TRBD1|TRBJ2-4
TGTGCCAGCAGCCCACAGGGGGCTACAATAGCCAAAAACATTCAGTACTTC
CASSPQGATIAKNIQYF
>TRBV7-2|.|TRBD1|TRBJ1-6
TGTGCCAGCAGCTTTCAACAGGGGAATTCACCCCTCCACTTT
CASSFQQGNSPLHF
>TRBV18|.|TRBD1|TRBJ1-5
TGTGCCAGCTCACCCCCGGGACAGGGTAATCAGCCCCAGCATTTT
CASSPPGQGNQPQHF
>TRBV19|.|.|TRBJ1-5
TGTGCCAGCGGGATAGATAGCAATCAGCCCCAGCATTTT
CASGIDSNQPQHF
>TRBV3-1/TRBV3-2|.|.|TRBJ1-5
TGTGCCAGCAGCCAAGACTCAAGGGGTGGGCAGCCCCAGCATTTT
CASSQDSRGGQPQHF
>TRBV3-1/TRBV3-2|.|.|TRBJ2-1
TGTGCCAGCAGCCAAGATCTGGCCAGGTCCTACAATGAGCAGTTCTTC
CASSQDLARSYNEQFF
>TRBV7-2|.|.|TRBJ2-7
TGTGCCAGCAGCCCAGGGGGGACAGCCTACGAGCAGTACTTC
CASSPGGTAYEQYF
>TRBV12-3/TRBV12-4|.|.|TRBJ2-5
TGTGCCAGCAGTCCCAATGTAGTGTCCCAGTACTTC
CASSPNVVSQYF
>TRBV5-8|.|TRBD1|TRBJ1-2
TGTGCCAGCAGATTGGACAGGCACAAACCCTATGGCTACACCTTC
CASRLDRHKPYGYTF
>TRBV7-2|.|TRBD1|TRBJ2-7
TGTGCCAGCAGCTTAGATGGACAGGGCTCCTACGAGCAGTACTTC
CASSLDGQGSYEQYF
>TRBV9|.|TRBD1|TRBJ2-1
TGTGCCAGCAGCGACAGACACCCGGGACAGGACAATGAGCAGTTCTTC
CASSDRHPGQDNEQFF
>TRBV6-5|once|TRBD1|TRBJ2-7
TGTGCCAGCAGTTTCACCGGGACAGGGACGTACGAGCAGTACTTC
CASSFTGTGTYEQYF
>TRBV5-4|.|TRBD1|TRBJ1-1
TGTGCCAGCAGCCCGGGACAGGGGGCATGGAACACTGAAGCTTTCTTT
CASSPGQGAWNTEAFF
>TRBV2|.|.|TRBJ1-1
TGTGCCAGCAGTGAATCTACAGGGTACGCTGAAGCTTTCTTT
CASSESTGYAEAFF
>TRBV2|.|.|TRBJ1-1
TGTGCCAGCAGCCTAAACACTGAAGCTTTCTTT
CASSLNTEAFF
>TRBV7-2|.|.|TRBJ2-1
TGTGCCAGCAGCTTAGCGCGCGTAAATGAGCAGTTCTTC
CASSLARVNEQFF
>TRBV27|.|TRBD1|TRBJ1-5
TGTGCCAGCAGTTCGACAGGGGGTCGGCCCCAGCATTTT
CASSSTGGRPQHF
>TRBV10-2|.|.|TRBJ1-2
TGCGCCAGCAGTAGAGACTCTGGCTACACCTTC
CASSRDSGYTF
>TRBV6-2/TRBV6-3|.|TRBD1|TRBJ1-1
TGTGCCAGCAGCCGGGGTCTAATGTCCAGGGGGCTTGACACTGAAGCTTTCTTT
CASSRGLMSRGLDTEAFF
>TRBV6-5|.|.|TRBJ1-4
TGTGCCAGCATACAGGGAACAACTAATGAAAAACTGTTTTTT
CASIQGTTNEKLFF
>TRBV27|.|.|TRBJ1-1
TGTGCCAGCAGTTTTGGTTGGGCCACTGAAGCTTTCTTT
CASSFGWATEAFF
>TRBV25-1|once|TRBD1|TRBJ2-1
TGTGCCAGCAGGGACAGGGCCTCCTACAATGAGCAGTTCTTC
CASRDRASYNEQFF